Presented here are 10 T cell receptor beta chains from one specimen sequenced in a study of blood T cell repertoires in COVID-19. Some clones are missing from TCRdb's copy, which holds only in-frame ones; the method was immunoSEQ multiplex PCR. The table lists approximately 93,000 clones, approximately 90% of them singletons, with 27% in the top ten. Input material: peripheral blood. These receptors came from a man aged 50 or older with active or convalescent COVID-19.

The CDR3 nucleotides read TGTGCCATCAGTGACGAGGGCAGGGGGCTTTCACCCCTCCACTTT. The encoded protein is CAISDEGRGLSPLHF. The genes are TRBV10-3 and TRBJ1-6; 8 bases fit TRBD1. The CDR3 totals 15 residues. CDR1 is ENHRY and CDR2 is SYGVKD in the germline V gene. Trimming removed 3 bases from V and 9 bases from J; junction bases left unmatched: 7.

Note on this clone: Additional DNA sequences in this sample encode the identical CDR3. The CDR3 DNA reads TGCGCCAGCAGCCCGACGGGGGGAGTCGAAAAACTGTTTTTT. Translated: CASSPTGGVEKLFF. The chain recombines TRBV5-1 with TRBJ1-4; tentative D call: TRBD1 (5 bases). The CDR3 is made up of 14 amino acids. The germline V gene has CDR1 SGHRS and CDR2 YFSETQ. Trimming shortened V by 4 bases and J by 8 bases, and 15 bases separated the two germline ends.

In its sample, this clone was seen once. This chain connects TRBV18 to TRBJ2-3; 10 bases line up with TRBD1. This CDR3 is built from 15 residues. Germline CDR1 and CDR2: KGHSH and LQKENI. The J segment lost 6 bases and the V segment lost 4 bases, leaving 7 bases of the junction unmatched. CDR3 bases: TGTGCCAGCTCACTCGGGCCGGGACAGGGGGATACGCAGTATTTT. Amino acid sequence: CASSLGPGQGDTQYF.

CDR3 residues: CASSHPRGGLHYEQYF. The CDR3 DNA reads TGTGCCAGCAGCCATCCCCGGGGGGGCCTACACTACGAGCAGTACTTC. The chain employs TRBV3-1 (or the pseudogene TRBV3-2) and TRBJ2-7, with 8 positions matching TRBD2. Trimming cost V 3 bases and J 3 bases; bases outside gene matches: 10. The CDR3 runs 16 residues. Per germline, CDR1 LGHDT and CDR2 YNNKEL (reference sequence).

The chain couples TRBV5-6 to TRBJ2-7, with TRBD1 matching over 8 bases. Trimming took 4 bases from V and 0 from J; bases not matched to a gene: 9. This CDR3 region has 16 residues. From germline, CDR1 is SGHDT and CDR2 YYEEEE. As DNA, the CDR3 is TGTGCCAGCAGCCCATACGGGACAGGCACCTCCTACGAGCAGTACTTC. As protein: CASSPYGTGTSYEQYF.

The chain has TRBV14 and TRBJ2-7; TRBD2 matches at 9 bases. The CDR3 sequence is 14 residues long. The V segment lost 7 bases and the J segment 2 bases; nucleotides outside the gene matches: 6. From germline, CDR1 is SGHDN and CDR2 FVKESK. CDR3 loop: CASTSGRPPYEQYF. CDR3 coding DNA: TGTGCCAGCACCAGCGGGAGGCCACCCTACGAGCAGTACTTC.

This chain uses TRBV2 with TRBJ1-6; D unresolved. The length of the CDR3 is 15 residues. CDR1 is SNHLY, CDR2 FYNNEI, per germline. V was cut by 4 bases and J by 0 bases, with 7 bases left in between. The CDR3 here is CASSVRSSYNSPLHF. The DNA for the CDR3 is TGTGCCAGCAGTGTCCGCAGCTCCTATAATTCACCCCTCCACTTT.

The chain has TRBV28 and TRBJ1-4; D uncertain. The length of the CDR3 is 16 residues. V was trimmed by 7 bases and J by 2 bases, leaving 17 bases between them. Germline CDR1 and CDR2: MDHEN and SYDVKM. The chain's CDR3 is CASTLPEEVTNEKLFF. CDR3 in DNA: TGTGCCAGCACCTTACCGGAGGAGGTGACTAATGAAAAACTGTTTTTT.

The chain couples TRBV2 to TRBJ2-7, with TRBD2 matching over 14 bases. From germline, CDR1 is SNHLY and CDR2 FYNNEI. The CDR3 runs 15 residues. Losses at the gene ends were 6 bases for V and 6 bases for J; bases not matched to a gene: 7. CDR3 amino acids: CASSSTSGRVSEQYF. CDR3 nucleotide sequence: TGTGCCAGCAGCTCGACTAGCGGGAGGGTCAGCGAGCAGTACTTC.

This chain links TRBV13 with TRBJ2-7, with D hard to call. Deletions cut 2 bases from V and 0 bases from J, with 14 bases between. This CDR3 has 16 residues. The germline V gene encodes CDR1 PRHDT and CDR2 FYEKMQ (reference sequence). CDR3 DNA sequence: TGTGCCAGCAGCTTACGTGCAGGAACGTACTCCTACGAGCAGTACTTC. This encodes CASSLRAGTYSYEQYF.